This T cell receptor beta chain was identified in a study of blood T cell repertoires in COVID-19. Seattle patients were enrolled while actively infected and followed longitudinally. In the original analysis: The assay estimated nucleated cells by amplifying reference gene primers. This table comes from immunoSEQ multiplex PCR, and its TCRdb copy is limited to in-frame clones, with some not included. For V, J and clone size, that table is used; D and trimming come from the DNA. The sample has 150,000 or so clones; 86% are singletons. The CDR3 is 13 amino acids. From germline, CDR1 is MNHEY and CDR2 SMNVEV (reference sequence). Trimming stripped 6 bases from V and 1 base from J, with 9 bases between.

The receptor's source is a woman aged 70-85 years with COVID-19, enrolled during active disease. The V gene is TRBV27, the J gene TRBJ1-2; D not resolved. Source material: peripheral blood. The CDR3 DNA follows: TGTGCCAGCAGCCGGTTTGATAACTATGGCTACACCTTC. Residues: CASSRFDNYGYTF.